Each of the 18 T cell receptor beta chains below was sequenced from the same sample in a study of cytomegalovirus exposure and HLA in healthy donors. The PCR employed 60 Vbeta primers together with 13 Jbeta primers. Repertoires were generated with immunoSEQ multiplex PCR, while TCRdb's copy carries only in-frame clones and drops some. Here the sample spans around 200,000 clones, roughly 84% being singletons. Sequencing used PBMCs. The receptor source for this set is a woman in her forties or fifties in good health and CMV-seropositive.

This rearrangement joins TRBV4-2 to TRBJ1-3, with 7 nucleotides matching TRBD1. This CDR3 is 13 amino acids long. Trimming removed 0 bases from V and 10 bases from J; junction bases left unmatched: 3. Germline V gives CDR1 LGHNA, CDR2 YNFKEQ. CDR3 DNA sequence: TGTGCCAGCAGCCAAGATTCAGGGGGAACCATATATTTT. Protein sequence: CASSQDSGGTIYF.

This clone appeared once. This sequence joins TRBV30 and TRBJ2-7; TRBD1 agrees at 7 bases. This CDR3 contains 14 residues. Germline loops: CDR1 GTSNPN, CDR2 SVGIG (reference sequence). V lost 5 bases to trimming and J lost 3 bases; unmatched junction nucleotides: 10. Written as DNA, the CDR3 is TGTGCCTGGGGGTCGAGACAGGGTTTCTACGAGCAGTACTTC. Translating it yields CAWGSRQGFYEQYF. Drawing the rest from reference TRBV30 and TRBJ2-7, the complete variable domain is SQTIHQWPATLVQPVGSPLSLECTVEGTSNPNLYWYRQAAGRGLQLLFYSVGIGQISSEVPQNLSASRPQDRQFILSSKKLLLSDSGFYLCAWGSRQGFYEQYFGPGTRLTVT.

This chain uses TRBV5-4 with TRBJ2-3; 7 nucleotides align to TRBD1. Germline-derived CDR1 and CDR2 are SGHNT and YYREEE (reference sequence). Losses at the gene ends were 6 bases for V and 4 bases for J; bases not matched to a gene: 8. The CDR3 covers 14 residues. DNA of the CDR3: TGTGCCAGCAACTCTCCGGGACAGCCAGATACGCAGTATTTT. Protein product: CASNSPGQPDTQYF.

About this clone: The same CDR3 arises from other DNA sequences in this sample as well. The CDR3 spells CASRGQGNQPQHF. The CDR3 DNA is TGTGCCAGCAGGGGGCAGGGAAATCAGCCCCAGCATTTT. The chain combines TRBV25-1 with TRBJ1-5; maybe TRBD1 (5 bases). The CDR3 has 13 amino acids. Trimming took off 6 bases at V and 4 bases at J, with 10 bases between the two ends. Germline CDR1 is MGHDK and CDR2 is SYGVNS.

The DNA for the CDR3 is TGCGCCAGCAGCTTGGCCGGGTCGGGCTACAATGAGCAGTTCTTC. Its protein is CASSLAGSGYNEQFF. The gene calls are TRBV5-1 and TRBJ2-1; no clear D gene. The CDR3 contains 15 residues. The germline CDR1 and CDR2 sequences are SGHRS and YFSETQ. The V end lost 0 bases, the J end lost 3 bases, and 10 bases lay between the germline ends. The full variable domain, in which reference TRBV5-1 and TRBJ2-1 provide the parts outside the CDR3, is KAGVTQTPRYLIKTRGQQVTLSCSPISGHRSVSWYQQTPGQGLQFLFEYFSETQRNKGNFPGRFSGRQFSNSRSEMNVSTLELGDSALYLCASSLAGSGYNEQFFGPGTRLTVL.

This sequence joins TRBV29-1 and TRBJ2-3; the match to TRBD2 covers 8 bases. This CDR3 has 15 amino acids. Germline CDR1 and CDR2: SQVTM and ANQGSEA. The V segment lost 5 bases and the J segment 2 bases; nucleotides outside the gene matches: 9. The CDR3: CSVFGGVLHTDTQYF. The CDR3 bases are TGCAGCGTTTTCGGGGGGGTCCTCCACACAGATACGCAGTATTTT.

This chain uses TRBV2 with TRBJ2-3; 15 bases line up with TRBD2. Unmatched junction bases numbered 3, after V lost 6 bases and J lost 2 bases. Per germline, CDR1 SNHLY and CDR2 FYNNEI. The CDR3 extends over 16 amino acids. CDR3 residues: CASRGLAGGYTDTQYF. CDR3 coding DNA: TGTGCCAGCAGAGGACTAGCGGGGGGGTACACAGATACGCAGTATTTT.

Here the CDR3 DNA reads TGTGCCAGCACGCGGCAGGGCGATGGCTACACCTTC. It yields the protein CASTRQGDGYTF. This chain uses TRBV6-1 with TRBJ1-2; TRBD1 might be the D (5 bases). Germline loops: CDR1 MNHNS, CDR2 SASEGT. This CDR3 spans 12 amino acids. Trimming shortened V by 7 bases and J by 6 bases, and 12 bases separated the two germline ends.

This clone was seen just once. Germline is not matched at one junction end, which may reflect a read error. This chain uses TRBV7-9 with TRBJ2-6, with D tentatively TRBD1 (6 bases). This CDR3 has 14 amino acids. Germline V gene data show CDR1 as SEHNR and CDR2 as FQNEAQ (reference sequence). Written as DNA, the CDR3 is TGTTCCAGCGCCCAGGGGTCTGGGGCCAACGTCCTGACTTTC. Translating gives CSSAQGSGANVLTF.

This rearrangement joins TRBV7-9 to TRBJ2-2; 9 bases fit TRBD1. Germline V gene sequence: CDR1 SEHNR, CDR2 FQNEAQ (reference sequence). The CDR3 spans 15 residues. The V segment lost 5 bases and the J segment 7 bases; nucleotides outside the gene matches: 8. The CDR3 DNA sequence: TGTGCCAGCAGCCCTCGGACAGGGGCTATCGGGGAGCTGTTTTTT. Protein: CASSPRTGAIGELFF.

The V and J genes are TRBV28 and TRBJ2-7; TRBD1 matches 9 bases. Germline CDR1 is MDHEN and CDR2 is SYDVKM. This CDR3 region has 16 residues. The J segment lost 0 bases and the V segment lost 4 bases, leaving 7 bases of the junction unmatched. The CDR3 DNA sequence: TGTGCCAGCAGTTCCCCCCAGACAGGGGGCTCCTACGAGCAGTACTTC. Its protein product is CASSSPQTGGSYEQYF.

The rearrangement uses TRBV30 and TRBJ1-1, with unresolved D. The ends were cut back, 4 bases at V and 1 base at J, with 10 bases in the middle. The CDR3 has 13 amino acids. Germline CDR1 GTSNPN, CDR2 SVGIG (reference sequence). The CDR3 loop reads CAWTVGGNTEAFF. The CDR3 DNA reads as TGTGCCTGGACGGTGGGAGGGAACACTGAAGCTTTCTTT.

This chain connects TRBV7-2 to TRBJ2-5, with TRBD1 matching 7 bases. Germline trimming cut 5 bases from V and 4 bases from J; bases unmatched to any gene: 7. The CDR3 totals 14 residues. Germline CDR1 and CDR2: SGHTA and FQGNSA. CDR3 DNA: TGTGCCAGCAGCCCGTTTCAGGGGGTAGAGACCCAGTACTTC. Protein product: CASSPFQGVETQYF.

The rearrangement links TRBV27 to TRBJ1-6; 8 positions agree with TRBD1. V lost 4 bases and J lost 2; bases outside the gene matches: 1. Germline V gene lookup returns CDR1 MNHEY and CDR2 SMNVEV (reference sequence). The length of the CDR3 is 15 residues. The CDR3 DNA reads TGTGCCAGCAGTTCAGGGGGCGCCTATAATTCACCCCTCCACTTT. This encodes CASSSGGAYNSPLHF.

The chain joins TRBV27 to TRBJ2-5; 11 bases agree with TRBD1. J gave up 0 bases and V 5 bases, and 17 bases lay outside the gene matches. Germline V lookup: CDR1 MNHEY, CDR2 SMNVEV (reference sequence). The CDR3 is 20 amino acids. CDR3 coding DNA: TGTGCCAGCAGTCTAAACCTCGGGACAGGGGGTACTTTGTACCAAGAGACCCAGTACTTC. Protein sequence: CASSLNLGTGGTLYQETQYF.

This chain connects TRBV19 to TRBJ2-3; D not resolved. Germline V gives CDR1 LNHDA, CDR2 SQIVND (reference sequence). Trimming removed 5 bases from V and 2 bases from J, with 5 bases in between. The CDR3 contains 12 residues. The CDR3 sequence is CASSLYTDTQYF. As DNA, the CDR3 is TGTGCCAGTAGTCTATACACAGATACGCAGTATTTT.

The chain links TRBV5-4 to TRBJ1-6; D call uncertain. This CDR3 comprises 15 residues. Germline V gives CDR1 SGHNT, CDR2 YYREEE (reference sequence). V lost 4 bases and J lost 10, with 18 bases in between. Written as DNA, the CDR3 is TGTGCCAGCAGCAAGACAACAAACGGACTCTCACCCCTCCACTTT. Encoded protein: CASSKTTNGLSPLHF.

The chain joins TRBV15 to TRBJ2-2, with 8 bases matching TRBD2. Germline CDR1 and CDR2: LNHNV and YYDKDF (reference sequence). V dropped 2 bases and J dropped 4; count of bases not matched to a gene: 18. The length of the CDR3 is 20 residues. In nucleotides, the CDR3 is TGTGCCACCAGCAGAAATAGGGGGGCACAGACTAGCGCCGTCACCGGGGAGCTGTTTTTT. Amino acid sequence: CATSRNRGAQTSAVTGELFF.